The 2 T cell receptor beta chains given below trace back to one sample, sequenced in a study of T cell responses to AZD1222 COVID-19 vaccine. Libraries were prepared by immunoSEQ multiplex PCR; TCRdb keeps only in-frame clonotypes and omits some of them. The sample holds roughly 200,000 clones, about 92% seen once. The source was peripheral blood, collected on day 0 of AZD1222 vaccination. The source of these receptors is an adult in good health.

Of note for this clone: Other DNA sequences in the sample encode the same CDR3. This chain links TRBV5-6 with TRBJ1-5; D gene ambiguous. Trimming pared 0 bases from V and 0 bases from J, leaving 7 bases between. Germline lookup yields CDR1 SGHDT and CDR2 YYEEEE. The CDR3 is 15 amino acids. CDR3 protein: CASSLGGYSNQPQHF. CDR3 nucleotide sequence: TGTGCCAGCAGCTTGGGGGGATATAGCAATCAGCCCCAGCATTTT.

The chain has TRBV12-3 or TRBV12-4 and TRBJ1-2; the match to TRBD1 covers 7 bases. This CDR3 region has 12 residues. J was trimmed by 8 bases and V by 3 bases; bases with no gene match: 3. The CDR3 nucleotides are TGTGCCAGCAGTTTGACAGGGCGCGGCTACACCTTC. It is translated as CASSLTGRGYTF.